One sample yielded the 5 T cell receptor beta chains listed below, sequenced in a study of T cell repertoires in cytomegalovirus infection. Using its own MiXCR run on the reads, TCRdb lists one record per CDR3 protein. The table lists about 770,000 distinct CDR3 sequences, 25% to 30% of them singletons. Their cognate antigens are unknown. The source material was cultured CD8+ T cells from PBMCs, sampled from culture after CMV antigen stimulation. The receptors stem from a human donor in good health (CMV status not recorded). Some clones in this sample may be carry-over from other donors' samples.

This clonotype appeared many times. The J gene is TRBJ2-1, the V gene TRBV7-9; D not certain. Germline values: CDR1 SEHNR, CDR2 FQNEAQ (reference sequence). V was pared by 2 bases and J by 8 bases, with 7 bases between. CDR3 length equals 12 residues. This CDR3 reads CASSLRRDEQFF. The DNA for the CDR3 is TGTGCCAGCAGCTTAAGAAGGGATGAGCAGTTCTTC.

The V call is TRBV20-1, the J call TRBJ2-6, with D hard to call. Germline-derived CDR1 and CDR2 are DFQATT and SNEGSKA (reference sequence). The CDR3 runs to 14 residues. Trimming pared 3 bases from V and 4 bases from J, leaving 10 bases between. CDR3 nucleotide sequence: TGCAGTGCTAGGCCCGGGCGAGGGGCCAACGTCCTGACTTTC. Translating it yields CSARPGRGANVLTF.

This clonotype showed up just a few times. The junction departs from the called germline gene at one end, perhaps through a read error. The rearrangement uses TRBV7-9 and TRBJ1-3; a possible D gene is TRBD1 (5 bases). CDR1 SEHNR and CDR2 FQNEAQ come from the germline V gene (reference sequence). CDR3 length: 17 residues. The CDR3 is CVSTQRAQGVIGNTIYF. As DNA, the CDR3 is TGTGTCAGCACCCAAAGGGCGCAGGGAGTGATTGGAAACACCATATATTTT. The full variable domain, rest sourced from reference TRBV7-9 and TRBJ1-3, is DTGVSQNPRHKITKRGQNVTFRCDPISEHNRLYWYRQTLGQGPEFLTYFQNEAQLEKSRLLSDRFSAERPKGSFSTLEIQRTEQGDSAMYLCVSTQRAQGVIGNTIYFGEGSWLTVV.

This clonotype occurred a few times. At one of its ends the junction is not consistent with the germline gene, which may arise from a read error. The CDR3 here is CASSLESGGYGYTF. CDR3 bases: TGTGCTAGCAGCTTGGAGTCGGGGGGCTATGGCTACACCTTC. The chain employs TRBV7-7 and TRBJ1-2; tentatively, D is TRBD1 (5 bases). This CDR3 contains 14 residues. Germline V gene lookup returns CDR1 SSHAT and CDR2 FNYEAQ (reference sequence).

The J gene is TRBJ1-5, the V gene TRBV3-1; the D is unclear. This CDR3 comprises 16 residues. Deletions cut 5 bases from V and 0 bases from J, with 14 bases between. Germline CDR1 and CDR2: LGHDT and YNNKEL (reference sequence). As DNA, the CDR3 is TGTGCCAGCAGCTTCCGGACGGACTATAGCAATCAGCCCCAGCATTTT. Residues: CASSFRTDYSNQPQHF.